This TCR beta chain was recorded in a study of PD-1 blockade in mismatch repair-deficient tumors. Produced via immunoSEQ multiplex PCR; TCRdb's table is partial and in-frame only. The sample lists 120,000 or so clones; roughly 86% were seen once. CDR1 MNHNS and CDR2 SASEGT come from the germline V gene. J lost 4 bases, V lost 1 base, and 6 bases had no gene match. The length of the CDR3 is 15 residues. General study results and limits: Rapid post-treatment expansion, then contraction, generally preceding radiologic response, marked tumor-resident clones.

Turning to this clone: Antigen unknown.

PCR or immunohistochemistry showed mismatch repair deficiency in every enrolled patient. The sequences come from peripheral blood, collected 44 weeks after starting pembrolizumab. The chain recombines TRBV6-1 with TRBJ2-5, with 7 bases matching TRBD2. The sequence was collected from an adult with mismatch repair-deficient cancer. The CDR3 DNA is TGTGCCAGCAGTGAAGGAGGCGGGAGCCGAGAGACCCAGTACTTC. The encoded protein is CASSEGGGSRETQYF.